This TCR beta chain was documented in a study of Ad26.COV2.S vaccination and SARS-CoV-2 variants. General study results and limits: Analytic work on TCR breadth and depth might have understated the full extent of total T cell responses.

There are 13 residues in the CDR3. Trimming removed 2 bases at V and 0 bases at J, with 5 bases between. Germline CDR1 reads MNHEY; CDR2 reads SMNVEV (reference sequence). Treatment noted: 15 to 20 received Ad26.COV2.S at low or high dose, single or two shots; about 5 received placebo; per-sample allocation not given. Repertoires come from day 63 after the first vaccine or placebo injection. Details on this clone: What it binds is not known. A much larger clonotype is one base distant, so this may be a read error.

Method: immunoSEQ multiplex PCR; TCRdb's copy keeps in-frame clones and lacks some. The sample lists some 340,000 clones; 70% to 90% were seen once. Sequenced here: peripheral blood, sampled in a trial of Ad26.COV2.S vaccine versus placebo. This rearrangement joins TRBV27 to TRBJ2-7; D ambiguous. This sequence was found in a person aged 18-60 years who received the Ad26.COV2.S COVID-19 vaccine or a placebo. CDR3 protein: CASSLGDSYEQYF. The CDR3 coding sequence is TGTGCCAGCAGTTTAGGGGACTCCTACGAGCAGTACTTC.